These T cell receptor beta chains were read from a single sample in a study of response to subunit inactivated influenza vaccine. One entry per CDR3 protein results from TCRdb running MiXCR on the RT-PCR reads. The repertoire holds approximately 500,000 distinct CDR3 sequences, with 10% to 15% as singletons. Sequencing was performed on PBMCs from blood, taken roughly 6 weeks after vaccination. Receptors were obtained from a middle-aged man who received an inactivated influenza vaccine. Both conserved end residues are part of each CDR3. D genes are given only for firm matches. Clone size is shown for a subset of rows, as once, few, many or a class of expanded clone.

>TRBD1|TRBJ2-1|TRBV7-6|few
CASSLDSGTGGKEQFF
TGTGCCAGCAGCTTAGACTCCGGGACAGGGGGCAAGGAGCAGTTCTTC
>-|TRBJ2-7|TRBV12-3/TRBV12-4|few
CASSNEYEQYF
TGTGCCAGCAGTAACGAGTACGAGCAGTACTTC
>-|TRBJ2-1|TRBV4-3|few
CASSQGGGPSKQFF
TGCGCCAGCAGCCAAGGAGGCGGGCCCTCGAAGCAGTTCTTC
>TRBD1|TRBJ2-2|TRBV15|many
CATSRTMTGGLTGELFF
TGTGCCACCAGCAGAACCATGACAGGGGGATTAACCGGGGAGCTGTTTTTT
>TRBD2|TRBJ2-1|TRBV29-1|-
CSVEGGLATYNEQFF
TGCAGCGTTGAAGGGGGACTAGCGACTTACAATGAGCAGTTCTTC
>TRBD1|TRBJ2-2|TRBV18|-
CASSPSRQGGELFF
TGTGCCAGCTCACCATCTCGACAGGGCGGGGAGCTGTTTTTT
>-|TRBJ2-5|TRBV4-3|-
CASSQDWHQETQYF
TGCGCCAGCAGCCAAGATTGGCATCAGGAGACCCAGTACTTC
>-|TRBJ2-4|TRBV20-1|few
CSARRGGGSPKNIQYF
TGCAGTGCTAGACGCGGGGGCGGGAGTCCCAAAAACATTCAGTACTTC
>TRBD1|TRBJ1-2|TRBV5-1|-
CASSIGQGGYGYTF
TGCGCCAGCAGCATCGGACAGGGGGGCTATGGCTACACCTTC
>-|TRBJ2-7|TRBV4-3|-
CASSQYSTTTGEQYF
TGCGCCAGCAGCCAATACTCAACGACAACGGGCGAGCAGTACTTC
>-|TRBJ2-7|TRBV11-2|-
CASSLGQNTYEQYF
TGTGCCAGCAGCTTGGGCCAGAACACCTACGAGCAGTACTTC
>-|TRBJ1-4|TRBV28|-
CASRGNIEKLFF
TGTGCCAGCAGGGGAAACATTGAAAAACTGTTTTTT
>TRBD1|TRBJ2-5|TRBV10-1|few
CASTRTGAMETQYF
TGCGCCAGCACCAGGACAGGGGCTATGGAGACCCAGTACTTC